The clone carrying this T cell receptor (beta chain) was observed a single time. Sequencing of TCR beta was undertaken in CD8+ and CD4+ T cells derived from blood. Negative magnetic isolation gave CD8+ and CD4+ cells; FACS enriched CD8+ TEMRA. This specimen comes from a study of CD8 T cells in Susac syndrome. cDNA came from around 0.5 to 1 ug RNA primed by random hexamers. TCRdb re-derived calls from the immunoSEQ multiplex PCR reads in MiXCR, one entry per CDR3 protein. The sample yields 180,000 or so distinct CDR3 sequences, 90% to 95% seen once. The sample taken for sequencing was CD4+ T cells from PBMCs. This sequence was found in a human donor in good health.

CDR3 protein: CSALSGGHSYEQYF. CDR3 coding DNA: TGCAGTGCTTTAAGCGGGGGGCACTCCTACGAGCAGTACTTC. The chain couples TRBV20-1 to TRBJ2-7; 9 bases align to TRBD2. Germline values: CDR1 DFQATT, CDR2 SNEGSKA (reference sequence). V gave up 5 bases and J gave up 0 bases; unmatched junction bases: 5. The CDR3 runs to 14 residues.